These 2 T cell receptor beta chains were sequenced from one sample in a study of neoadjuvant nivolumab and ipilimumab in lung cancer. Generated by immunoSEQ multiplex PCR, the TCRdb table keeps only in-frame clones and is missing some. The data contain some 13,000 clones, 90% to 97% of them singletons. The sample was peripheral blood, taken after neoadjuvant nivolumab, alone or with ipilimumab, at or shortly before surgery. The receptors were gathered from an adult with non-small cell lung cancer.

The chain carries TRBV28 and TRBJ1-2; the D is unclear. V shed 3 bases and J shed 8 bases, with 13 bases lying between them. Germline CDR1 reads MDHEN; CDR2 reads SYDVKM. This CDR3 is built from 13 residues. The CDR3 DNA follows: TGTGCCAGCAGTTTGGACCTTACGGGAGGCTACACCTTC. Translated, it gives CASSLDLTGGYTF.

V and J are TRBV2 and TRBJ2-7; TRBD1 is a possible D gene (6 bases). CDR3 size: 17 residues. Germline V gives CDR1 SNHLY, CDR2 FYNNEI. V was clipped by 10 bases and J by 2 bases, with 27 bases between them. CDR3: CATKPGDGTPSAYEQYF. Written as DNA, the CDR3 is TGTGCCACCAAGCCAGGGGACGGGACACCCTCCGCCTACGAGCAGTACTTC.